These 21 T cell receptor beta chains originate from one sample sequenced in a study of tumor and adjacent non-tumor tissue in lung cancer. Three rounds of nested PCR, following a modified ARM-PCR protocol, produced the TCRbeta library. Using its own MiXCR run on the multiplex PCR reads, TCRdb lists one record per CDR3 protein. The table shows around 200,000 distinct CDR3 sequences, with 70% to 75% occurring only once. The template was RNA from unsorted bulk tissue. Input material: lung tumor tissue. These receptors originate from a man aged 60 to 69 with non-small cell lung cancer.

This chain links TRBV11-2 with TRBJ2-7; TRBD1 agrees at 10 bases. The V and J ends lost 4 bases and 9 bases, in that order; junction bases with no gene match: 12. Germline CDR1 is SGHAT and CDR2 is FQNNGV. The CDR3 has 15 amino acids. The CDR3 loop is CASSSPGQGIYRQYF. The CDR3 bases are TGTGCCAGCAGCTCTCCGGGACAGGGGATCTACAGGCAGTACTTC. Together with reference TRBV11-2 and TRBJ2-7, the CDR3 gives the full variable domain: EAGVAQSPRYKIIEKRQSVAFWCNPISGHATLYWYQQILGQGPKLLIQFQNNGVVDDSQLPKDRFSAERLKGVDSTLKIQPAKLEDSAVYLCASSSPGQGIYRQYFGPGTRLTVT.

A note on this clonotype: One end of the junction does not line up with germline, which may come from a read error. The chain recombines TRBV11-3 with TRBJ2-5; possibly TRBD1 for D (5 bases). This CDR3 has 14 residues. Per germline, CDR1 SGHNT and CDR2 YENEEA. The DNA for the CDR3 is TGTGCCGGCAGCTTAGTACAGGACCAAGAGACCCAGTACTTC. Its protein is CAGSLVQDQETQYF.

Details on this clonotype: One junction end does not reproduce the germline sequence, and a read error may be involved. The chain employs TRBV4-2 and TRBJ2-7, with D unclear. Looked up from germline, CDR1 is LGHNA and CDR2 is YNFKEQ. The length of the CDR3 is 16 residues. The chain's CDR3 is CASSQDRGFLPHEQYF. The DNA for the CDR3 is TGTGCCAGTAGCCAAGATAGAGGCTTCCTCCCCCACGAGCAGTACTTC.

The rearrangement joins TRBV6-6 to TRBJ1-5, with a possible D match to TRBD1 (6 bases). Trimming stripped 7 bases from V and 0 bases from J, with 13 bases between. Germline loops: CDR1 MNHNY, CDR2 SVGAGI (reference sequence). The CDR3 loop spans 15 amino acids. The chain's CDR3 is CASIEGDISNQPQHF. CDR3 bases: TGTGCCAGCATCGAAGGGGACATTAGCAATCAGCCCCAGCATTTT.

Comment on this clonotype: The CDR3 ends on some other residue instead of the conserved phenylalanine or tryptophan, so this is likely a read error. The chain has TRBV7-8 and TRBJ1-2; D is possibly TRBD1 (6 bases). This CDR3 has 13 residues. V dropped 1 base and J dropped 7 bases, with 10 bases sitting between them. CDR1 SGHVS and CDR2 FQNEAQ come from the germline V gene. The CDR3 DNA sequence: TGTGCCAGCAGCTTAGGTCAGGGGTTTGGCTACACCCTC. The encoded protein is CASSLGQGFGYTL.

With regard to this clonotype: One end of the junction fails to match germline, which may point to a read error. For the CDR3, the DNA is TGTGCCAGCAGCACAGGCACAGATACGCAGTGTTTT. Its protein is CASSTGTDTQCF. The chain carries TRBV6-5 and TRBJ2-3; a possible D gene is TRBD1 (5 bases). CDR1 MNHEY and CDR2 SVGAGI come from the germline V gene. The CDR3 extends over 12 amino acids.

Of note for this clonotype: A read error may be the cause here, since a much bigger clone is one base away. J is TRBJ2-7 and V is TRBV6-1, with no clear D. V was trimmed by 7 bases and J by 3 bases, leaving 19 bases between them. Germline loops: CDR1 MNHNS, CDR2 SASEGT. The CDR3 is 15 residues long. This CDR3 reads CASTRSLGNDYEQYF. CDR3 sequence (DNA): TGTGCCAGCACCAGATCCCTAGGGAACGACTACGAGCAGTACTTC.

This chain connects TRBV6-2 or TRBV6-3 to TRBJ2-3, with D unclear. The germline V gene has CDR1 MNHEY and CDR2 SVGEGT. The CDR3 covers 14 residues. Trimming removed 4 bases from V and 5 bases from J, with 13 bases in between. Here the CDR3 reads CASSCSLGLDTQYF. The CDR3, as DNA: TGTGCCAGCAGTTGCTCGCTAGGTCTAGATACGCAGTATTTT.

About this clonotype itself: No conserved phenylalanine or tryptophan is present at the end of the CDR3, so a read error is the likely explanation. This chain uses TRBV20-1 with TRBJ2-1; TRBD2 is a possible D gene (5 bases). CDR1 DFQATT and CDR2 SNEGSKA come from the germline V gene (reference sequence). Trimming shortened V by 6 bases and J by 9 bases, and 18 bases separated the two germline ends. The CDR3 contains 13 residues. The CDR3 sequence: CSAPRGENAEQFL. As DNA, the CDR3 is TGCAGTGCCCCCCGGGGTGAGAATGCTGAGCAGTTCTTA.

This clonotype was seen more than once but under ten times. The V gene is TRBV4-2, the J gene TRBJ2-6, with D possibly matching TRBD1 (5 bases). The V end lost 8 bases, the J end lost 0 bases, and 11 bases lay between the germline ends. CDR1 and CDR2 (germline): LGHNA, YNFKEQ. The CDR3 is 15 amino acids. CDR3 residues: CASRREYSGANVLTF. CDR3 nucleotides: TGTGCCAGCCGCAGGGAATACTCTGGGGCCAACGTCCTGACTTTC.

This chain's CDR3 is CSASPRGKNQPQHF. The CDR3 nucleotides read TGCAGTGCTAGTCCTAGGGGCAAGAATCAGCCCCAGCATTTT. This sequence joins TRBV20-1 and TRBJ1-5; a possible D gene is TRBD1 (5 bases). This CDR3 is built from 14 residues. V dropped 3 bases and J dropped 4 bases, with 13 bases sitting between them. The V gene's germline CDR1 is DFQATT and CDR2 SNEGSKA (reference sequence).

The genes are TRBV12-3 or TRBV12-4 and TRBJ2-2, with TRBD1 matching 7 bases. This CDR3 contains 16 residues. V lost 5 bases and J lost 0; bases outside the gene matches: 6. CDR3 nucleotide sequence: TGTGCCAGCAGTGTGACAGGGCTATCGAACACCGGGGAGCTGTTTTTT. Its protein is CASSVTGLSNTGELFF.

A remark on this clonotype: This may arise from a read error, as a much more abundant clone is one base away. The chain carries TRBV29-1 and TRBJ1-2, with 8 bases identical to TRBD1. Germline CDR1 and CDR2: SQVTM and ANQGSEA. V was pared by 3 bases and J by 5 bases, with 11 bases of the junction left unmatched. This CDR3 has 15 amino acids. The CDR3 region has the DNA TGCAGCGTTGACATAAGGGTGGGGACAGGTTATGGCTACACCTTC. As protein: CSVDIRVGTGYGYTF.

The V call is TRBV10-3, the J call TRBJ2-7, with a tentative D call TRBD1 (6 bases). This CDR3 is 13 amino acids long. The V gene's germline CDR1 is ENHRY and CDR2 SYGVKD. V was pared by 8 bases and J by 4 bases, with 15 bases between. For the CDR3, the DNA is TGTGCCATCGGGGACACAACGAAATACGAGCAGTACTTC. Its translation: CAIGDTTKYEQYF.

This clonotype was found many times. The gene calls are TRBV12-3 or TRBV12-4 and TRBJ1-1; D unclear. The V end was cut by 1 base, the J end by 8 bases, with 11 bases between. The CDR3 consists of 13 residues. The CDR3 nucleotides read TGTGCCAGCAGTTTAGTTATGGGGATAGAAGCTTTCTTT. Translating gives CASSLVMGIEAFF.

This chain uses TRBV5-5 with TRBJ2-3; TRBD1 is a possible D gene (5 bases). The CDR3 runs 12 residues. The V gene lost 4 bases and the J gene lost 4 bases, with 7 bases spanning the gap. Germline CDR1 SGHKS, CDR2 YYEKEE (reference sequence). Written as DNA, the CDR3 is TGTGCCAGCAGCACAGGAGCAGATACGCAGTATTTT. Translating it yields CASSTGADTQYF.

This clonotype has a handful of counts. V is TRBV20-1 and J is TRBJ2-5; D may match TRBD1 or TRBD2 (5 bases each). Germline V gene sequence: CDR1 DFQATT, CDR2 SNEGSKA (reference sequence). V was cut by 2 bases and J by 5 bases, with 18 bases left in between. CDR3 size: 15 residues. The CDR3 DNA is TGCAGTGCTAGATCCCTGACCGGGACGGGGGAGACCCAGTACTTC. Translation gives CSARSLTGTGETQYF.

Worth noting for this clonotype: Here the CDR3 omits its conserved ending phenylalanine or tryptophan, so a read error is the likely source. The V gene is TRBV4-2, the J gene TRBJ2-1; 8 nucleotides line up with TRBD2. The CDR3 covers 16 residues. CDR1 is LGHNA and CDR2 is YNFKEQ in the germline V gene. Trimming took 0 bases from V and 7 from J; bases not matched to a gene: 8. The CDR3 DNA sequence: TGTGCCAGCAGCCAAGATCGGGGGGGCTCATATAATGAGCAGTTCTAC. Translation: CASSQDRGGSYNEQFY.

This chain connects TRBV28 to TRBJ2-1; D is perhaps TRBD1 (5 bases). The CDR3 sequence is 15 residues long. The germline V gene has CDR1 MDHEN and CDR2 SYDVKM. Trimming removed 5 bases at V and 9 bases at J, with 20 bases between. CDR3 nucleotide sequence: TGTGCCAGCAGTGCCAGCGACAGAGGATTGGCTGAGCAGTTCTTC. Encoded protein: CASSASDRGLAEQFF. The complete variable domain, with remaining parts taken from reference TRBV28 and TRBJ2-1, reads DVKVTQSSRYLVKRTGEKVFLECVQDMDHENMFWYRQDPGLGLRLIYFSYDVKMKEKGDIPEGYSVSREKKERFSLILESASTNQTSMYLCASSASDRGLAEQFFGPGTRLTVL.

This clonotype was seen only a few times. The rearrangement uses TRBV6-2 or TRBV6-3 and TRBJ1-2, with D uncertain. Deletions cut 2 bases from V and 0 bases from J, with 13 bases between. Per germline, CDR1 MNHEY and CDR2 SVGEGT. The CDR3 length is 16 residues. The CDR3 nucleotides read TGTGCCAGCAGTTACGCGCCTGAACAGCCTAACTATGGCTACACCTTC. This codes for CASSYAPEQPNYGYTF.

To note about this clonotype: The CDR3 does not end in the conserved phenylalanine or tryptophan, so this is likely a read error. The DNA is omitted, as the CDR3 cannot be located on it reliably, and the CDR3 follows TCRdb's listing. The chain links TRBV30 to TRBJ2-5; the table's D call, TRBD1, has no DNA check behind it. The CDR3 numbers 13 amino acids, ends counted. Per germline, CDR1 GTSNPN and CDR2 SVGIG (reference sequence). The CDR3 sequence is CAWSYPPKETHYS.